The following is a TCR beta chain sequence with its context. Profiled with immunoSEQ multiplex PCR; TCRdb holds only in-frame clones, not every one. The sample includes under 150,000 clones, about 95% of them seen just once. This sample was taken from a study of control samples from healthy donors and cancer patients. The source is a man under 40 in good health. Sequenced material: blood.

The CDR3 here is CASSPREGTNYEQYF. For the CDR3, the DNA is TGTGCCAGCAGCCCCCGGGAAGGGACTAACTACGAGCAGTACTTC. This chain connects TRBV7-8 to TRBJ2-7; TRBD2 matches 7 bases. Trimming took 5 bases from V and 3 from J; bases not matched to a gene: 10. The CDR3 length is 15 residues. Germline lookup yields CDR1 SGHVS and CDR2 FQNEAQ.